This T cell receptor (beta chain) was recovered during a study of T cells in localized non-small cell lung cancer. Clones were sequenced by immunoSEQ multiplex PCR, and TCRdb holds only the in-frame ones, with some missing. The data show approximately 70,000 clones, 80% to 90% seen once. CDR1 and CDR2 (germline): SGHVS, FNYEAQ. This CDR3 has 13 residues. V was clipped by 2 bases and J by 5 bases, with 7 bases between them. V usage is TRBV7-6 and J usage is TRBJ2-1; D is uncertain. The sample consisted of PBMCs, taken before any cancer treatment. This TCR was recovered from a man between 40 and 70 years old with stage II lung adenocarcinoma. CDR3 coding DNA: TGTGCCAGCAGCTTACTACAGAACAATGAGCAGTTCTTC. It yields the protein CASSLLQNNEQFF.